The next 2 T cell receptor beta chains were all read from a single sample in a study of vaccination and CD4 T cells after COVID-19. The Oncomine TCR Beta short-read assay was applied to DNA of cultured CD4+ T cells. Using its own MiXCR run on the PCR reads, TCRdb lists one record per CDR3 protein. This sample has 4,000 or so distinct CDR3 sequences, with roughly 21% found just once. Their recognized antigens are unknown. Treatment of the sample: roughly ten-day PBMC culture with coronavirus spike peptide pools or control peptides (ViraFEST assay). Sequencing input: CD4+ T cells from blood, cultured in vitro. The receptors originated from a human donor who had recovered from COVID-19.

This clonotype has just a few counts. The rearrangement links TRBV7-9 to TRBJ2-3; D is possibly TRBD2 (5 bases). CDR3 length: 14 amino acids. Germline lookup yields CDR1 SEHNR and CDR2 FQNEAQ (reference sequence). V dropped 5 bases and J dropped 4 bases, with 13 bases sitting between them. The CDR3, as DNA: TGTGCCAGCAGCATTACGGGGTCACCAGATACGCAGTATTTT. This encodes CASSITGSPDTQYF.

Sample share makes this clonotype medium-sized. The rearrangement uses TRBV27 and TRBJ1-2; weak D call: TRBD1 (6 bases). Germline V gene data show CDR1 as MNHEY and CDR2 as SMNVEV (reference sequence). This CDR3 is 13 amino acids long. Trimming cost V 3 bases and J 8 bases, with 13 bases left between them. The CDR3 bases are TGTGCCAGCAGTTTGAGGGGGGCGCAGGGCTACACCTTC. Amino acids: CASSLRGAQGYTF.